These 26 T cell receptor beta chains share one sample of origin, sequenced in a study of cytomegalovirus exposure and HLA in healthy donors. PCR amplification relied on 60 Vbeta primers (plus 13 Jbeta primers). Clones were read by immunoSEQ multiplex PCR, and TCRdb kept only the in-frame ones, dropping some. The sample comprises roughly 100,000 clones, around 80% of which are singletons, and 6.9% rests with the top ten. Sequencing was performed on PBMCs. All receptors derive from a man aged 25-40 years in good health and CMV-seropositive.

The CDR3: CASSLAGQGPDTGELFF. CDR3 nucleotide sequence: TGTGCCAGCAGCTTGGCCGGACAGGGACCCGACACCGGGGAGCTGTTTTTT. The V and J genes are TRBV5-6 and TRBJ2-2; TRBD1 agrees at 8 bases. Per the germline V gene, CDR1 is SGHDT and CDR2 is YYEEEE. CDR3 length equals 17 residues. J gave up 3 bases and V 0 bases, and 7 bases lay outside the gene matches.

This CDR3 is CASSLWEGEANTEAFF. The CDR3 bases are TGTGCCAGCAGCTTGTGGGAGGGGGAGGCGAACACTGAAGCTTTCTTT. This chain joins TRBV5-8 and TRBJ1-1, with D maybe TRBD1 (6 bases). The CDR3 runs 16 residues. V shed 1 base and J shed 1 base, with 14 bases lying between them. In germline, CDR1 is SGHTS, CDR2 YDEGEE.

V and J are TRBV6-5 and TRBJ2-5, with 7 positions matching TRBD1. The germline V gene encodes CDR1 MNHEY and CDR2 SVGAGI. The CDR3 sequence is 14 residues long. Trimming took 2 bases from V and 5 from J; bases not matched to a gene: 5. The CDR3 loop reads CASSYRTGRETQYF. In DNA, the CDR3 is TGTGCCAGCAGTTACCGGACAGGCCGGGAGACCCAGTACTTC.

The rearrangement links TRBV4-3 to TRBJ1-1; 7 bases line up with TRBD1. Losses at the gene ends were 2 bases for V and 5 bases for J; bases not matched to a gene: 2. Germline V gives CDR1 LGHNA, CDR2 YSLEER. This CDR3 has 13 amino acids. The CDR3 bases are TGCGCCAGCAGCCAAACAGGGGTGACTGAAGCTTTCTTT. Translated: CASSQTGVTEAFF.

The chain links TRBV5-1 to TRBJ1-1; 9 bases are a match to TRBD1. J lost 3 bases, V lost 4 bases, and 7 bases had no gene match. The V gene's germline CDR1 is SGHRS and CDR2 YFSETQ. CDR3 length: 15 amino acids. CDR3 in DNA: TGCGCCAGCAGCCCAGGACAGGGGCTTGACACTGAAGCTTTCTTT. It encodes CASSPGQGLDTEAFF. Filled out from reference TRBV5-1 and TRBJ1-1, the complete variable domain reads KAGVTQTPRYLIKTRGQQVTLSCSPISGHRSVSWYQQTPGQGLQFLFEYFSETQRNKGNFPGRFSGRQFSNSRSEMNVSTLELGDSALYLCASSPGQGLDTEAFFGQGTRLTVV.

The DNA for the CDR3 is TGCGCCAGCAGACTACAGGGGGTCCACAATGAGCAGTTCTTC. Its translation: CASRLQGVHNEQFF. This rearrangement joins TRBV4-1 to TRBJ2-1; 8 positions match TRBD1. The junction had 6 bases not matched to a gene; V was cut back by 6 bases and J by 5 bases. CDR3 length equals 14 residues. Per the germline V gene, CDR1 is MGHRA and CDR2 is YSYEKL.

The chain carries TRBV6-6 and TRBJ2-5; 9 bases are shared with TRBD1. CDR1 and CDR2 from the germline V gene are MNHNY and SVGAGI (reference sequence). The CDR3 runs to 16 residues. V was clipped by 2 bases and J by 4 bases; unmatched bases: 8. In nucleotides, the CDR3 is TGTGCCAGCAGTTACGGGACAGGGATAATGACAGAGACCCAGTACTTC. It yields the protein CASSYGTGIMTETQYF.

The chain is built from TRBV4-3 and TRBJ2-1; 7 bases are shared with TRBD2. Germline V lookup: CDR1 LGHNA, CDR2 YSLEER. The V segment lost 0 bases and the J segment 7 bases; nucleotides outside the gene matches: 12. This CDR3 comprises 17 residues. CDR3 residues: CASSQDSRGDDVNEQFF. The CDR3 region has the DNA TGCGCCAGCAGCCAAGATAGTCGGGGGGATGACGTTAATGAGCAGTTCTTC.

The rearrangement uses TRBV9 and TRBJ2-2, with D possibly TRBD2 on 5 matching bases. V lost 7 bases and J lost 6, with 10 bases in between. The CDR3 spans 12 residues. Germline lookup yields CDR1 SGDLS and CDR2 YYNGEE. The chain's CDR3 is CASSRESGELFF. The CDR3 DNA reads as TGTGCCAGCTCCCGGGAATCCGGGGAGCTGTTTTTT.

The J gene is TRBJ2-7, the V gene TRBV6-5; 7 bases are shared with TRBD1. The CDR3 totals 15 residues. V shed 2 bases, J shed 4 bases, and the junction held 8 bases outside the gene matches. The germline V gene has CDR1 MNHEY and CDR2 SVGAGI. The chain's CDR3 is CASSYNRGTAYEQYF. For the CDR3, the DNA is TGTGCCAGCAGTTACAACAGGGGAACGGCGTACGAGCAGTACTTC.

The chain uses TRBV6-4 and TRBJ1-6; D may be TRBD1 (5 bases). Trimming removed 6 bases at V and 8 bases at J, with 11 bases between. This CDR3 comprises 13 residues. Looked up from germline, CDR1 is MRHNA and CDR2 is SNTAGT. CDR3 in DNA: TGTGCCAGCAGGCGGGACGCTTATTCACCCCTCCACTTT. This encodes CASRRDAYSPLHF.

V and J are TRBV18 and TRBJ1-1; the match to TRBD1 covers 10 bases. The CDR3 has 15 amino acids. J lost 11 bases, V lost 2 bases, and 11 bases had no gene match. Germline CDR1 reads KGHSH; CDR2 reads LQKENI. CDR3 DNA: TGTGCCAGCTCACCAGACGGGACAGGGGTTTCCGGGGCTTTCTTT. It encodes CASSPDGTGVSGAFF.

The CDR3 nucleotides are TGTGCCAGTAGTCCGACAGGGAGGTTCCCCGGGGAGCTGTTTTTT. This sequence encodes CASSPTGRFPGELFF. V and J are TRBV19 and TRBJ2-2; possible D gene TRBD1, 7 bases. V shed 5 bases and J shed 6 bases, with 16 bases lying between them. CDR3 length: 15 residues. Germline loops: CDR1 LNHDA, CDR2 SQIVND (reference sequence).

V is TRBV18 and J is TRBJ2-3; TRBD2 agrees at 7 bases. CDR1 is KGHSH and CDR2 is LQKENI in the germline V gene. V lost 0 bases and J lost 0; bases outside the gene matches: 3. The CDR3 consists of 16 residues. This CDR3 reads CASSPPRGDSTDTQYF. Here the CDR3 DNA reads TGTGCCAGCTCACCACCACGGGGGGATAGCACAGATACGCAGTATTTT. The full variable domain, with the rest looked up from reference TRBV18 and TRBJ2-3, is NAGVMQNPRHLVRRRGQEARLRCSPMKGHSHVYWYRQLPEEGLKFMVYLQKENIIDESGMPKERFSAEFPKEGPSILRIQQVVRGDSAAYFCASSPPRGDSTDTQYFGPGTRLTVL.

This chain links TRBV10-2 with TRBJ2-7; 9 bases agree with TRBD1. Germline V gene sequence: CDR1 WSHSY, CDR2 SAAADI. V was clipped by 5 bases and J by 2 bases; unmatched bases: 13. The CDR3 totals 17 residues. For the CDR3, the DNA is TGCGCCAGCAGTCTTTCGGACACCGGGACAGGGACCTACGAGCAGTACTTC. This sequence encodes CASSLSDTGTGTYEQYF.

V and J are TRBV5-4 and TRBJ1-4; D gene uncertain. The CDR3 is 16 amino acids. V lost 3 bases, J lost 0 bases, and 12 bases lay in between. CDR1 and CDR2 from the germline V gene are SGHNT and YYREEE (reference sequence). This CDR3 reads CASSSDTVTTNEKLFF. CDR3 DNA sequence: TGTGCCAGCAGCTCCGATACAGTTACAACTAATGAAAAACTGTTTTTT.

The rearrangement links TRBV6-1 to TRBJ2-7, with TRBD1 matching 7 bases. The CDR3 is 16 residues long. Germline V lookup: CDR1 MNHNS, CDR2 SASEGT. Trimming cost V 4 bases and J 1 base; bases outside gene matches: 10. Written as DNA, the CDR3 is TGTGCCAGCAGTGCGCGATCCCTGACAGGGTCCTACGAGCAGTACTTC. Translated, it gives CASSARSLTGSYEQYF.

V usage is TRBV5-1 and J usage is TRBJ2-1, with 9 nucleotides matching TRBD2. The CDR3 spans 14 residues. Germline lookup yields CDR1 SGHRS and CDR2 YFSETQ. Trimming cost V 6 bases and J 7 bases; bases outside gene matches: 8. The CDR3 DNA sequence: TGCGCCAGCACCACGACTAGCGGCGTTAATGAGCAGTTCTTC. Its protein is CASTTTSGVNEQFF.

The chain is built from TRBV19 and TRBJ1-5, with a possible D match to TRBD1 (5 bases). Germline-derived CDR1 and CDR2 are LNHDA and SQIVND (reference sequence). CDR3 length equals 15 residues. Trimming stripped 5 bases from V and 4 bases from J, with 15 bases between. The CDR3 spells CASSRPGGRNQPQHF. The CDR3 DNA follows: TGTGCCAGTAGTCGTCCGGGGGGAAGAAATCAGCCCCAGCATTTT.

The chain uses TRBV6-5 and TRBJ1-3; D ambiguous. There are 13 residues in the CDR3. Looked up from germline, CDR1 is MNHEY and CDR2 is SVGAGI. Trimming left V 4 bases short and J 4 bases short, with 8 bases between. Here the CDR3 DNA reads TGTGCCAGCAGTTCTCTATTCGGAAACACCATATATTTT. Its translation: CASSSLFGNTIYF.

The chain recombines TRBV9 with TRBJ1-6; D might be TRBD1 (6 bases). The V and J ends lost 2 bases and 5 bases respectively, with 17 bases between them. Per the germline V gene, CDR1 is SGDLS and CDR2 is YYNGEE. This CDR3 contains 17 residues. The CDR3 here is CASSVGTPQTDNSPLHF. The CDR3 nucleotides are TGTGCCAGCAGCGTGGGGACACCCCAAACGGATAATTCACCCCTCCACTTT.

There are a few counts of this clone. V gene TRBV10-3 combines with J gene TRBJ1-2, with TRBD1 matching over 11 bases. Germline assignment: CDR1 ENHRY and CDR2 SYGVKD. V lost 6 bases, J lost 4 bases, and 4 bases stayed unmatched. The CDR3 sequence is 14 residues long. The CDR3 region is CAIRAGTGGYGYTF. CDR3 sequence (DNA): TGTGCCATCAGGGCCGGGACAGGGGGCTATGGCTACACCTTC.

The chain couples TRBV4-3 to TRBJ2-1; 8 bases agree with TRBD1. The CDR3 runs to 13 residues. J gave up 5 bases and V 6 bases, and 3 bases lay outside the gene matches. Per the germline V gene, CDR1 is LGHNA and CDR2 is YSLEER. The CDR3 DNA follows: TGCGCCAGCAGGAAGGACAGGGACAATGAGCAGTTCTTC. Its translation is CASRKDRDNEQFF.

The chain uses TRBV28 and TRBJ2-7; possible D gene TRBD1, 7 bases. V gave up 6 bases and J gave up 4 bases, with 19 bases separating them. Germline V lookup: CDR1 MDHEN, CDR2 SYDVKM. The CDR3 contains 15 residues. The CDR3 sequence is CASRGETGDSYEQYF. As DNA, the CDR3 is TGTGCCAGCAGGGGGGAAACAGGGGACTCTTACGAGCAGTACTTC.

J is TRBJ2-2 and V is TRBV6-1, with 10 bases lining up with TRBD1. V was clipped by 8 bases and J by 3 bases; unmatched bases: 3. CDR1 MNHNS and CDR2 SASEGT come from the germline V gene. CDR3 size: 14 residues. The CDR3 DNA follows: TGTGCCAGCTCGACAGGGGGCCACACCGGGGAGCTGTTTTTT. Translated, it gives CASSTGGHTGELFF.

The V call is TRBV6-1, the J call TRBJ2-5; TRBD2 agrees at 10 bases. Germline CDR1 MNHNS, CDR2 SASEGT. V gave up 9 bases and J gave up 4 bases; unmatched junction bases: 8. CDR3 size: 14 residues. The CDR3 loop reads CARDPPSGGETQYF. In DNA form, the CDR3 reads TGTGCCAGGGACCCCCCTAGCGGGGGAGAGACCCAGTACTTC.